This T cell receptor beta chain was sequenced for a study of blood T cell repertoires in COVID-19. Study-wide background: Samples representing acute and convalescent COVID-19 were sourced from the United States, Italy and Spain.

The repertoire was sequenced with immunoSEQ multiplex PCR; TCRdb's copy has only in-frame clones and lacks some. Among more than 75,000 clones, around 86% were seen once, and the ten largest hold roughly 15%. Germline CDR1 is SGHTA and CDR2 is FQGNSA. The CDR3 extends over 12 amino acids. V was pared by 1 base and J by 8 bases, with 6 bases between. Specimen: peripheral blood. This receptor was obtained from a woman at least 80 years old with active or convalescent COVID-19. The rearrangement joins TRBV7-2 to TRBJ2-1; TRBD2 might be the D (5 bases). The CDR3 is CASSLGGYEQFF. CDR3 nucleotide sequence: TGTGCCAGCAGCTTAGGAGGGTATGAGCAGTTCTTC.